The source of this T cell receptor (beta chain) is a study of blood T cell repertoires in COVID-19. Study-level information: Sites in the United States, Italy and Spain provided acute and convalescent COVID-19 samples. PBMCs, B-cell-depleted T cells, or T cells were the source of the cDNA or gDNA that made up the material.

This clone was counted a single time. With 11 bases removed from V and 4 bases from J, the gap between germline ends came to 19 bases. This CDR3 spans 14 amino acids. Germline CDR1 and CDR2: ENHRY and SYGVKD. In the study's own analysis: Estimates of nucleated cell counts were drawn from the amplification of reference gene primers. Clones were sequenced by immunoSEQ multiplex PCR, and TCRdb holds only the in-frame ones, with some missing. Clonal size and the V and J genes are those of that table, whereas D and trimming came from the DNA. Of more than 55,000 clones listed, about 90% are singletons. The chain has TRBV10-3 and TRBJ2-3, with D hard to call. This TCR derives from a man aged 55 to 70 with active or convalescent COVID-19. The sample was peripheral blood. The CDR3 loop reads CAAAPSMSPDTQYF. CDR3 in DNA: TGTGCCGCGGCGCCTAGTATGAGCCCAGATACGCAGTATTTT.